This T cell receptor beta chain emerged from a study of T cells in Graves' hyperthyroidism and ophthalmopathy. Researchers amplified the TCR beta CDR3 regions from RNA transcripts. The TCR CDR3 first-round RT-PCR relied on the HTBI primer set. TCRdb analysed the multiplex PCR reads with MiXCR anew, one entry per CDR3 protein. The repertoire holds some 490,000 distinct CDR3 sequences, about 16% seen once, with 25% to 30% in the top ten. Germline CDR1 and CDR2: SQVTM and ANQGSEA. The V gene end was trimmed by 1 base and the J gene end by 5 bases; junction bases not matched to a gene: 7. The CDR3 length is 17 residues.

Sequencing used blood. V gene TRBV29-1 combines with J gene TRBJ2-5, with 16 positions matching TRBD2. This sequence originates from a woman under 40 with Graves' ophthalmopathy. The CDR3 protein is CSVEGGLAGGQVETQYF. The DNA for the CDR3 is TGCAGCGTTGAAGGGGGACTAGCGGGAGGGCAAGTGGAGACCCAGTACTTC.